These T cell receptor beta chains were read from a single sample in a study of blood T cell repertoires in COVID-19. Produced via immunoSEQ multiplex PCR; TCRdb's table is partial and in-frame only. The sample contains nearly 350,000 clones, less than 90% of which appear only once. The sequenced sample was PBMCs or T cells enriched from blood (not recorded which). All receptors derive from a woman aged 30 to 39 who had recovered from COVID-19. CDR3s include the opening cysteine and the closing phenylalanine or tryptophan. Fields, in order: V gene, J gene, clone size, CDR3 protein. The size field is filled for only some rows; it gives once, few, many or a size class.

>TRBV18|TRBJ1-5|NA
CASSPTRTVDQPQHF
>TRBV2|TRBJ2-7|NA
CASRDRGHEQYF
>TRBV7-9|TRBJ1-4|few
CASSLGLWDEKLFF
>TRBV3-1/TRBV3-2|TRBJ1-1|NA
CASSQGGGIAKAFF
>TRBV5-1|TRBJ1-1|once
CASSFTGQTEAFF
>TRBV12-5|TRBJ1-5|NA
CASGLGDRPYSNQPQHF
>TRBV6-5|TRBJ2-3|once
CASNKGDTQYF
>TRBV7-9|TRBJ1-1|NA
CASRVQNTEAFF
>TRBV3-1/TRBV3-2|TRBJ2-7|NA
CASSQGLLPSYEQYF
>TRBV6-5|TRBJ1-3|NA
CASSDSSGNTIYF
>TRBV19|TRBJ2-5|NA
CASSTGQGYETQYF
>TRBV6-5|TRBJ1-1|NA
CASSPPPGAEAFF
>TRBV11-3|TRBJ1-6|NA
CASSWTGRDSYNSPLHF
>TRBV5-4|TRBJ1-1|many
CASSLARANTEAFF
>TRBV20-1|TRBJ1-1|NA
CSCSDREYGFF
>TRBV5-1|TRBJ1-2|NA
CASSQATGSTYGYTF
>TRBV20-1|TRBJ2-7|NA
CSASSGGTYEQYF
>TRBV7-9|TRBJ1-4|few
CASSLTTANTNEKLFF
>TRBV28|TRBJ2-5|NA
CASSLALANQETQYF
>TRBV4-1|TRBJ2-5|few
CASSKGRYQETQYF
>TRBV29-1|TRBJ2-3|NA
CSVSGGTDTQYF
>TRBV5-1|TRBJ2-1|NA
CASSLGRGSEEQFF
>TRBV15|TRBJ2-7|NA
CATSRGVRGYEQYF
>TRBV28|TRBJ1-2|NA
CASSSSGGGYTF
>TRBV19|TRBJ1-6|NA
CASTLGQGNSPLHF
>TRBV7-8|TRBJ1-5|once
CASSSGFWGSSNQPQHF
>TRBV18|TRBJ2-7|NA
CASSQQTSSYEQYF
>TRBV30|TRBJ1-1|NA
CAWSVWGDTEAFF
>TRBV7-8|TRBJ1-3|NA
CASSLAVGDWDSGNTIYF
>TRBV10-1|TRBJ2-2|NA
CASIAGTGGRTGTGELFF
>TRBV9|TRBJ2-5|NA
CASSPRTPRGETQYF
>TRBV9|TRBJ2-5|NA
CASGSEAQETQYF
>TRBV24-1|TRBJ2-2|NA
CATSAPLGGGPSTGELFF
>TRBV2|TRBJ2-3|NA
CASRLAGGPDTQYF
>TRBV6-5|TRBJ2-7|once
CASSYLAGGRIFEQYF
>TRBV19|TRBJ1-5|NA
CASSMLSGQGRDRPQHF
>TRBV18|TRBJ2-2|few
CASSPSSGVYTGELFF
>TRBV6-1|TRBJ1-4|NA
CASSEGQKKLFF
>TRBV6-2/TRBV6-3|TRBJ2-7|NA
CASSFPGGSLVSYEQYF
>TRBV3-1/TRBV3-2|TRBJ1-3|NA
CASSLSQGKTIYF
>TRBV5-6|TRBJ2-7|NA
CASIQGASSYEQYF
>TRBV18|TRBJ2-1|NA
CASSPVGAGGGHEQFF
>TRBV9|TRBJ1-2|NA
CASSVGAGQGYTF
>TRBV9|TRBJ2-2|NA
CASSVSGQTNTGELFF
>TRBV3-1/TRBV3-2|TRBJ2-5|NA
CASSRERVTQYF